This T cell receptor (beta chain) was observed in a study of OX40 agonist ivuxolimab in advanced cancers. Overall study: Ivuxolimab, an agonistic anti-OX40 (CD134) antibody, was given to patients. Ivuxolimab was delivered to patients intravenously every 2 weeks at doses spanning 0.01 to 10 mg/kg.

Assay used: immunoSEQ multiplex PCR; TCRdb lists only in-frame clones, some missing. Of 80,000 to 85,000 clones listed, about 81% are singletons. Study-level findings and limits: Antigen targets of the expanded peripheral T cells went undetermined.

Patients had blood sampled at baseline and again on cycle 4 day 1 and cycle 7 day 1. Germline V CDR1 and CDR2: MDHEN, SYDVKM. This CDR3 has 14 residues. The J segment lost 3 bases and the V segment lost 6 bases, leaving 5 bases of the junction unmatched. On this clone: Its antigen is not known.

The TCR sequence derives from an adult with an advanced solid tumor such as melanoma, head and neck, liver or kidney cancer. The chain carries TRBV28 and TRBJ2-3, with 8 nucleotides matching TRBD1. The specimen was CD4+ or CD8+ T cells sorted from blood, collected in a trial of the OX40 agonist ivuxolimab. In DNA form, the CDR3 reads TGTGCCAGCAGAGGGACAGGAAGGACAGATACGCAGTATTTT. Translated: CASRGTGRTDTQYF.